Each of the 18 T cell receptor beta chains below was sequenced from the same sample in a study of blood T cell repertoires in COVID-19. Only in-frame clones appear in the TCRdb table, and some are missing; sequencing was by immunoSEQ multiplex PCR. The sample comprises 140,000 to 150,000 clones, approximately 90% of which are singletons, and 1% to 1.5% rests with the top ten. The sample taken for sequencing was PBMCs or T cells enriched from blood (not recorded which). These receptors originate from a woman under 40 with acute COVID-19.

The chain has TRBV24-1 and TRBJ2-7; the D gene is possibly TRBD1 (5 bases). V was shortened by 4 bases and J by 4 bases, with 13 bases between the two germline ends. This CDR3 spans 14 amino acids. Looked up from germline, CDR1 is KGHDR and CDR2 is SFDVKD. CDR3 amino acids: CATSEEGAAYEQYF. CDR3 nucleotide sequence: TGTGCCACCAGTGAGGAAGGGGCCGCTTACGAGCAGTACTTC.

The V and J genes are TRBV7-9 and TRBJ1-1, with 11 bases lining up with TRBD1. Trimming at V came to 4 bases and at J to 4 bases, leaving 8 bases not matched to a gene. The CDR3 runs to 16 residues. Germline values: CDR1 SEHNR, CDR2 FQNEAQ (reference sequence). The CDR3 bases are TGTGCCAGCAGCTCCTTACCGGGACAGGGGGGCACTGAAGCTTTCTTT. It is translated as CASSSLPGQGGTEAFF.

V is TRBV7-7 and J is TRBJ2-5; TRBD2 might be the D (6 bases). Germline V gene lookup returns CDR1 SSHAT and CDR2 FNYEAQ (reference sequence). The CDR3 runs 13 residues. The CDR3 coding sequence is TGTGCTACCCCCGGGTGGAGGGAAGAGACCCAGTACTTC. Amino acids: CATPGWREETQYF. Supplemented by reference TRBV7-7 and TRBJ2-5, the full variable domain reads GAGVSQSPRYKVTKRGQDVTLRCDPISSHATLYWYQQALGQGPEFLTYFNYEAQPDKSGLPSDRFSAERPEGSISTLTIQRTEQRDSAMYRCATPGWREETQYFGPGTRLLVL.

J is TRBJ1-1 and V is TRBV5-1, with 7 bases fitting TRBD1. The CDR3 runs 15 residues. The V and J ends lost 2 bases and 4 bases, in that order; junction bases with no gene match: 8. The germline gives CDR1 SGHRS, CDR2 YFSETQ. The DNA for the CDR3 is TGCGCCAGCAGCTTTCCCCGACAGGGCGGCACTGAAGCTTTCTTT. Its translation: CASSFPRQGGTEAFF.

This sequence joins TRBV5-1 and TRBJ1-1; D is perhaps TRBD1 (5 bases). The CDR3 has 14 amino acids. Germline V gene sequence: CDR1 SGHRS, CDR2 YFSETQ. V lost 0 bases, J lost 6 bases, and 12 bases lay in between. The chain's CDR3 is CASSLGRQLPEAFF. For the CDR3, the DNA is TGCGCCAGCAGCTTGGGTCGACAGCTACCTGAAGCTTTCTTT.

This chain uses TRBV9 with TRBJ2-5, with D perhaps TRBD2 (6 bases). The CDR3 sequence is 13 residues long. Trimming left V 2 bases short and J 3 bases short, with 8 bases between. CDR1 is SGDLS, CDR2 YYNGEE, per germline. CDR3 nucleotide sequence: TGTGCCAGCAGCGTTCGCGGGGAAGAGACCCAGTACTTC. Translation: CASSVRGEETQYF.

The chain couples TRBV2 to TRBJ2-7, with no clear D. V gave up 4 bases and J gave up 3 bases, with 13 bases separating them. The length of the CDR3 is 14 residues. Per germline, CDR1 SNHLY and CDR2 FYNNEI. The CDR3 spells CASSVPALRYEQYF. Here the CDR3 DNA reads TGTGCCAGCAGTGTACCAGCGCTCCGCTACGAGCAGTACTTC.

The CDR3 here is CASSYSRLAGGVEQFF. The CDR3 nucleotides read TGTGCCAGCAGTTACTCGAGACTAGCGGGAGGTGTGGAGCAGTTCTTC. The chain combines TRBV6-5 with TRBJ2-1; 13 bases match TRBD2. Unmatched junction bases numbered 6, after V lost 0 bases and J lost 10 bases. This CDR3 contains 16 residues. From germline, CDR1 is MNHEY and CDR2 SVGAGI.

V gene TRBV12-5 combines with J gene TRBJ2-1; 9 bases fit TRBD2. Per the germline V gene, CDR1 is LGHNT and CDR2 is FRNRAP. The CDR3 loop spans 18 amino acids. Trimming cost V 0 bases and J 6 bases; bases outside gene matches: 12. The CDR3 DNA is TGTGCTAGTGGTTTGGTCGCGGGAGGGCCAGGGAGGGGCAATGAGCAGTTCTTC. This codes for CASGLVAGGPGRGNEQFF.

The CDR3 DNA reads TGTGCCAGCAGCTCGGGACTAGCCAGCTACGAGCAGTACTTC. This translates into CASSSGLASYEQYF. This sequence joins TRBV13 and TRBJ2-7; TRBD2 matches 9 bases. This CDR3 comprises 14 residues. With V trimmed by 4 bases and J by 3 bases, 4 bases remained unmatched. Germline CDR1 is PRHDT and CDR2 is FYEKMQ (reference sequence).

V and J are TRBV28 and TRBJ2-1, with 7 bases aligning to TRBD2. The V and J ends lost 5 bases and 5 bases, in that order; junction bases with no gene match: 9. CDR3 length equals 15 residues. Germline assignment: CDR1 MDHEN and CDR2 SYDVKM. CDR3 DNA sequence: TGTGCCAGCAGTGTACCGGCGGGAGAAAACAATGAGCAGTTCTTC. It encodes CASSVPAGENNEQFF.

The chain combines TRBV13 with TRBJ2-7; 7 nucleotides align to TRBD1. With V trimmed by 1 base and J by 0 bases, 15 bases remained unmatched. Germline CDR1 reads PRHDT; CDR2 reads FYEKMQ (reference sequence). The CDR3 contains 19 residues. CDR3 coding DNA: TGTGCCAGCAGCTTAGTTTCGGTTTCTGGGACAGCTTACTCCTACGAGCAGTACTTC. It is translated as CASSLVSVSGTAYSYEQYF.

This clone was detected once. The V gene is TRBV20-1, the J gene TRBJ2-7; D is undetermined. Trimming pared 3 bases from V and 4 bases from J, leaving 16 bases between. Germline-derived CDR1 and CDR2 are DFQATT and SNEGSKA (reference sequence). This CDR3 contains 14 residues. The CDR3 DNA sequence: TGCAGTGCTAGTAGAGCACCCGGTGATTACGAGCAGTACTTC. It codes for CSASRAPGDYEQYF.

The chain has TRBV10-3 and TRBJ2-7; D is possibly TRBD1 (6 bases). Per germline, CDR1 ENHRY and CDR2 SYGVKD. The CDR3 is 13 amino acids. Trimming cost V 2 bases and J 6 bases, with 11 bases left between them. DNA of the CDR3: TGTGCCATCAGTGAGGGACAGCCAGGCGAGCAGTACTTC. This codes for CAISEGQPGEQYF.

The V call is TRBV6-5, the J call TRBJ2-2; D is undetermined. V was trimmed by 6 bases and J by 3 bases, leaving 14 bases between them. This CDR3 spans 15 amino acids. The germline V gene encodes CDR1 MNHEY and CDR2 SVGAGI. The CDR3 loop is CASSMTLVDTGELFF. As DNA, the CDR3 is TGTGCCAGCAGCATGACGCTAGTGGACACCGGGGAGCTGTTTTTT.

A note on this clone: The junction and the germline gene differ at one end; a read error may be behind it. The chain couples TRBV5-4 to TRBJ2-5; 11 bases map to TRBD2. Germline V gene sequence: CDR1 SGHNT, CDR2 YYREEE (reference sequence). CDR3 length equals 15 residues. The CDR3 nucleotides are TGTGCTAGCAACCTCGGACTAGCGGGCCAAGAGACCCAGTACTTC. It yields the protein CASNLGLAGQETQYF. Looking up the rest from reference TRBV5-4 and TRBJ2-5 gives the full variable domain: ETGVTQSPTHLIKTRGQQVTLRCSSQSGHNTVSWYQQALGQGPQFIFQYYREEENGRGNFPPRFSGLQFPNYSSELNVNALELDDSALYLCASNLGLAGQETQYFGPGTRLLVL.

The V call is TRBV30, the J call TRBJ1-2; D possibly corresponds to TRBD1 (5 bases). The CDR3 covers 15 residues. Germline CDR1 reads GTSNPN; CDR2 reads SVGIG (reference sequence). Trimming removed 2 bases from V and 2 bases from J, with 15 bases in between. The CDR3: CAWSPPDKGNYGYTF. The CDR3 DNA is TGTGCCTGGAGTCCACCGGACAAGGGCAACTATGGCTACACCTTC. The variable domain in full, completed from reference TRBV30 and TRBJ1-2, reads SQTIHQWPATLVQPVGSPLSLECTVEGTSNPNLYWYRQAAGRGLQLLFYSVGIGQISSEVPQNLSASRPQDRQFILSSKKLLLSDSGFYLCAWSPPDKGNYGYTFGSGTRLTVV.

The V call is TRBV6-5, the J call TRBJ2-5; tentatively, D is TRBD1 (6 bases). The CDR3 is made up of 14 amino acids. V dropped 5 bases and J dropped 4 bases, with 14 bases sitting between them. Germline V gives CDR1 MNHEY, CDR2 SVGAGI. The CDR3 spells CASSPKTGRETQYF. Here the CDR3 DNA reads TGTGCCAGCAGTCCCAAGACAGGCCGAGAGACCCAGTACTTC.